Each of the 17 T cell receptor beta chains below was sequenced from the same sample in a study of T cells in localized non-small cell lung cancer. Sequencing was performed with immunoSEQ multiplex PCR; in TCRdb, only in-frame clones are kept and a portion is missing. The data hold approximately 83,000 clones, with approximately 91% observed a single time. This material consisted of PBMCs, taken before any cancer treatment. Receptor source: a woman aged 40-75 years with stage II squamous cell lung carcinoma.

This rearrangement joins TRBV10-1 to TRBJ2-4; 8 bases align to TRBD2. This CDR3 comprises 15 residues. With 2 bases clipped from V and 7 bases from J, the junction kept 7 bases outside the gene matches. Germline-derived CDR1 and CDR2 are WNHNN and SYGVQD (reference sequence). The CDR3 here is CASSEGGLDGNIQYF. CDR3 DNA sequence: TGCGCCAGCAGTGAGGGGGGACTAGATGGCAACATTCAGTACTTC.

This chain connects TRBV4-1 to TRBJ1-2, with D perhaps TRBD1 (5 bases). With 0 bases removed from V and 2 bases from J, the gap between germline ends came to 19 bases. Germline loops: CDR1 MGHRA, CDR2 YSYEKL. This CDR3 has 18 residues. This chain's CDR3 is CASSQDKGTPNGNYGYTF. DNA of the CDR3: TGCGCCAGCAGCCAAGATAAAGGGACGCCAAACGGGAACTATGGCTACACCTTC.

The J gene is TRBJ1-1, the V gene TRBV5-1; D is uncertain. The CDR3 loop spans 11 amino acids. Trimming stripped 0 bases from V and 8 bases from J, with 5 bases between. The germline CDR1 and CDR2 sequences are SGHRS and YFSETQ. This CDR3 is CASSLDREAFF. The CDR3 DNA follows: TGCGCCAGCAGCTTGGATAGGGAAGCTTTCTTT.

V and J are TRBV4-1 and TRBJ1-1; possibly TRBD1 for D (6 bases). The V gene lost 2 bases and the J gene lost 11 bases, with 12 bases spanning the gap. The CDR3 runs to 12 residues. Per the germline V gene, CDR1 is MGHRA and CDR2 is YSYEKL. The CDR3 DNA follows: TGCGCCAGCAGCCAAAAAGGGGGGAGGGCTTTCTTT. Amino acids: CASSQKGGRAFF.

The chain has TRBV7-9 and TRBJ2-1; 12 nucleotides agree with TRBD2. The CDR3 consists of 17 residues. The junction had 10 bases not matched to a gene; V was cut back by 4 bases and J by 6 bases. Germline CDR1 is SEHNR and CDR2 is FQNEAQ (reference sequence). The CDR3 DNA sequence: TGTGCCAGCAGCTCGGGACTAGCGGGCCGAGGGGGCAATGAGCAGTTCTTC. Translation: CASSSGLAGRGGNEQFF.

V usage is TRBV28 and J usage is TRBJ2-5; weak D call: TRBD1 (6 bases). CDR1 is MDHEN and CDR2 is SYDVKM in the germline V gene. This CDR3 region has 14 residues. The V end lost 6 bases, the J end lost 4 bases, and 15 bases lay between the germline ends. CDR3 DNA sequence: TGTGCCAGCAGCCCAGGACAGTGGGGAGAGACCCAGTACTTC. Amino acid sequence: CASSPGQWGETQYF. The full variable domain, in which reference TRBV28 and TRBJ2-5 provide the parts outside the CDR3, is DVKVTQSSRYLVKRTGEKVFLECVQDMDHENMFWYRQDPGLGLRLIYFSYDVKMKEKGDIPEGYSVSREKKERFSLILESASTNQTSMYLCASSPGQWGETQYFGPGTRLLVL.

The chain uses TRBV12-5 and TRBJ2-3; D remains unclear. Germline-derived CDR1 and CDR2 are LGHNT and FRNRAP. V lost 2 bases to trimming and J lost 4 bases, with 7 bases between them. The CDR3 contains 13 residues. The CDR3 DNA reads TGTGCTAGTGGTTTGCTTGGGCCAGATACGCAGTATTTT. Protein sequence: CASGLLGPDTQYF.

The chain has TRBV18 and TRBJ2-7; D uncertain. Per the germline V gene, CDR1 is KGHSH and CDR2 is LQKENI. V gave up 6 bases and J gave up 1 base, with 10 bases separating them. This CDR3 region has 13 residues. In DNA, the CDR3 is TGTGCCAGCTCCCAAGGGATTTCCTACGAGCAGTACTTC. Residues: CASSQGISYEQYF.

The chain links TRBV28 to TRBJ2-5; unclear D gene. Trimming removed 2 bases from V and 3 bases from J, with 1 base in between. The germline V gene encodes CDR1 MDHEN and CDR2 SYDVKM. The CDR3 is made up of 11 amino acids. CDR3 sequence: CASSLKETQYF. CDR3 DNA: TGTGCCAGCAGTTTAAAAGAGACCCAGTACTTC.

The CDR3 DNA reads as TGTGCCAGCAGTTTAAGTAGGCAAGAGACCCAGTACTTC. This gives the protein CASSLSRQETQYF. V is TRBV28 and J is TRBJ2-5, with D hard to call. Germline V gene lookup returns CDR1 MDHEN and CDR2 SYDVKM. V was clipped by 2 bases and J by 2 bases, with 6 bases between them. The CDR3 covers 13 residues.

This sequence joins TRBV6-1 and TRBJ2-1; the D gene is possibly TRBD1 (6 bases). The germline V and J ends were trimmed by 7 bases and 6 bases, with 10 bases remaining between them. The germline V gene has CDR1 MNHNS and CDR2 SASEGT. The CDR3 covers 12 residues. The DNA of the CDR3 is TGTGCCAGCACCTCGGACAGCAATGAGCAGTTCTTC. Translated: CASTSDSNEQFF.

The chain combines TRBV18 with TRBJ2-5, with 9 bases that match TRBD1. J was trimmed by 2 bases and V by 3 bases; bases with no gene match: 7. This CDR3 is 16 amino acids long. CDR1 KGHSH and CDR2 LQKENI come from the germline V gene. The CDR3 DNA reads TGTGCCAGCTCACCCGAAGGGACAGGGTTTCAAGAGACCCAGTACTTC. Its translation: CASSPEGTGFQETQYF.

J is TRBJ2-2 and V is TRBV15; no definite D call. CDR1 and CDR2 (germline): LNHNV, YYDKDF (reference sequence). V gave up 8 bases and J gave up 0 bases, with 10 bases separating them. This CDR3 has 14 amino acids. The CDR3 nucleotides are TGTGCCACCCACAAGGGCTCGAACACCGGGGAGCTGTTTTTT. Translated, it gives CATHKGSNTGELFF.

This chain connects TRBV7-2 to TRBJ2-3, with TRBD2 matching 13 bases. Germline CDR1 is SGHTA and CDR2 is FQGNSA. The CDR3 consists of 16 residues. V lost 6 bases to trimming and J lost 2 bases; unmatched junction nucleotides: 5. As DNA, the CDR3 is TGTGCCAGCAGTCGGACTAGCGGGAGCGTCACAGATACGCAGTATTTT. Its translation: CASSRTSGSVTDTQYF.

CDR3 sequence: CASRGLGGMNTEAFF. CDR3 DNA: TGTGCCAGCAGGGGGTTAGGGGGCATGAACACTGAAGCTTTCTTT. V gene TRBV6-1 combines with J gene TRBJ1-1; 7 nucleotides agree with TRBD1. CDR1 MNHNS and CDR2 SASEGT come from the germline V gene. There are 15 residues in the CDR3. After removal of 6 bases from V and 0 bases from J, the junction contained 7 bases not matched to a gene.

This chain joins TRBV28 and TRBJ1-1; weak D call: TRBD1 (6 bases). There are 14 residues in the CDR3. V was shortened by 2 bases and J by 0 bases, with 7 bases between the two germline ends. Germline V gene lookup returns CDR1 MDHEN and CDR2 SYDVKM. In DNA, the CDR3 is TGTGCCAGCAGTTTAAGGGGGGTGAACACTGAAGCTTTCTTT. It specifies CASSLRGVNTEAFF.

The CDR3 sequence: CASSLRTGVFETQYF. In DNA form, the CDR3 reads TGTGCCAGCAGCTTACGTACAGGGGTTTTCGAGACCCAGTACTTC. The chain couples TRBV5-6 to TRBJ2-5, with 7 bases aligning to TRBD1. The CDR3 sequence is 15 residues long. Germline CDR1 and CDR2: SGHDT and YYEEEE. V trimming: 2 bases; J trimming: 5 bases; junction bases outside the gene matches: 9.